This T cell receptor beta chain is drawn from a study of blood T cell repertoires in COVID-19. About the study: Samples of COVID-19 (acute and convalescent) were obtained from the United States, Italy and Spain.

Original analysis: Amplified reference gene primers provided the basis for estimating nucleated cell counts. TCRdb's copy holds only in-frame clones and misses some; the assay was immunoSEQ multiplex PCR. The V and J calls and clone size were taken over from that table, and D and trimming were inferred from the DNA. The repertoire holds some 190,000 clones, with over 80% as singletons. The ends were cut back, 6 bases at V and 8 bases at J, with 13 bases in the middle. The CDR3 spans 12 residues. CDR1 and CDR2 (germline): MGHRA, YSYEKL. No more than 2 weeks before study entry, exposed participants had met a case of COVID-19.

This sequence originates from a woman aged 25 to 45 who had been exposed to COVID-19. The chain recombines TRBV4-1 with TRBJ1-1; a possible D gene is TRBD1 (6 bases). The specimen sequenced was PBMCs or T cells enriched from blood (not recorded which). The CDR3 DNA reads TGCGCCAGCAGAGGGGGGGCAAGAGAAGCTTTCTTT. It codes for CASRGGAREAFF.